The rows below give T cell receptor beta chains drawn from one sample of a study of shared clonotypes between healthy human individuals. Data came from immunoSEQ multiplex PCR; TCRdb stores just in-frame clones and leaves some out. This sample has 2,100,000 or so clones; around 95% occur once, and the top ten carry approximately 0.13%. The specimen was naive CD4+ T cells sorted from blood. Every receptor here comes from a man younger than 35 in good health. The conserved cysteine and the conserved F or W are not part of the CDR3 here. Fields, in order: clone size, V gene, J gene, CDR3 protein. Part of the rows lack a size; the others show once, few, many or a class for expanded clones.

once	TRBV6-1	TRBJ2-3	ASSEMDRPDTQY
.	TRBV7-3	TRBJ2-7	ASSVGHALTYEQY
.	TRBV7-8	TRBJ1-2	ASSLESESAFGYT
.	TRBV30	TRBJ2-5	ARAAGLAGTETQY
.	TRBV5-4	TRBJ2-5	ASSPGHQETQY
.	TRBV18	TRBJ2-4	ASSPPSIDLAKNIQY
once	TRBV11-2	TRBJ2-5	ASSLAGGPQETQY
.	TRBV11-3	TRBJ2-7	ASSRGYPYEQY
.	TRBV9	TRBJ2-7	ASSAEPWTGGSYEQY
once	TRBV6-5	TRBJ1-3	ASSYSTDPNTIY
.	TRBV2	TRBJ1-6	ASRGSGTNNSPLH
.	TRBV7-3	TRBJ1-1	ASSLQGITEAF
.	TRBV5-1	TRBJ1-2	ASSLEREGYT
.	TRBV10-2	TRBJ1-1	ASSEDYGQARNTEAF
.	TRBV6-1	TRBJ2-1	ASGGSGNEQF
.	TRBV7-9	TRBJ2-7	ASSRPGGSYEQY
.	TRBV9	TRBJ2-1	ASSETAQSLYNEQF
.	TRBV5-1	TRBJ2-1	ASSHATGTGPGQF
.	TRBV28	TRBJ2-5	ASSSSGGGETQY
.	TRBV5-1	TRBJ2-3	ASSLGLAWDTQY
.	TRBV6-5	TRBJ1-2	ASRTGGGNYGYT
.	TRBV30	TRBJ1-5	AWSTRTRTQPQH
.	TRBV7-9	TRBJ2-7	ASSFDRGYEQY
once	TRBV9	TRBJ2-1	ASSVDYPGTYNEQF
.	TRBV10-3	TRBJ1-2	AIRDRPNYGYT
.	TRBV28	TRBJ2-3	ASSLGGARTDTQY
.	TRBV2	TRBJ1-6	ASRETGSGSPLH
once	TRBV6-6	TRBJ1-1	ASRDPGAEAF
.	TRBV6-1	TRBJ2-3	ASSERLRVNTDTQY
.	TRBV6-5	TRBJ1-3	ASKRNSGNTIY
.	TRBV7-2	TRBJ1-2	ASTLGGTVYGYT
.	TRBV2	TRBJ2-2	ASRRQDTGELF
.	TRBV2	TRBJ1-5	ASSEWGASQPQH
.	TRBV6-5	TRBJ1-1	ASSRTGGGTEAF
once	TRBV6-5	TRBJ2-3	ASSQGDTQY
few	TRBV30	TRBJ1-1	AWSVGASNTEAF
.	TRBV29-1	TRBJ2-3	SVEGTAGGTDTQY
.	TRBV4-1	TRBJ1-5	ASSRSDRIKPQH
.	TRBV10-1	TRBJ2-2	ASSESWGYTGELF
once	TRBV29-1	TRBJ2-7	SVKSGVSSYEQY
.	TRBV7-9	TRBJ2-3	ATVRTGNTDTQY